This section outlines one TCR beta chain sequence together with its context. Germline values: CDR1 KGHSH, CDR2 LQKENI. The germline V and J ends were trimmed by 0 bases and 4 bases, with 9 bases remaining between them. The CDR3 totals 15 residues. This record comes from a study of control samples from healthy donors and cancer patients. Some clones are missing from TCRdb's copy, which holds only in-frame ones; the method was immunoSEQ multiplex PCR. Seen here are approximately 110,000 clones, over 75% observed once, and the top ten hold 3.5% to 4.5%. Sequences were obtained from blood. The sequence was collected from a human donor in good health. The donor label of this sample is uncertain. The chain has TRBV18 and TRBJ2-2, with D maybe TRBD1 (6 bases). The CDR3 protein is CASSPPTGTTGELFF. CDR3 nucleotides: TGTGCCAGCTCACCACCAACAGGGACCACCGGGGAGCTGTTTTTT. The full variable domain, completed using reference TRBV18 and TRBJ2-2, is NAGVMQNPRHLVRRRGQEARLRCSPMKGHSHVYWYRQLPEEGLKFMVYLQKENIIDESGMPKERFSAEFPKEGPSILRIQQVVRGDSAAYFCASSPPTGTTGELFFGEGSRLTVL.